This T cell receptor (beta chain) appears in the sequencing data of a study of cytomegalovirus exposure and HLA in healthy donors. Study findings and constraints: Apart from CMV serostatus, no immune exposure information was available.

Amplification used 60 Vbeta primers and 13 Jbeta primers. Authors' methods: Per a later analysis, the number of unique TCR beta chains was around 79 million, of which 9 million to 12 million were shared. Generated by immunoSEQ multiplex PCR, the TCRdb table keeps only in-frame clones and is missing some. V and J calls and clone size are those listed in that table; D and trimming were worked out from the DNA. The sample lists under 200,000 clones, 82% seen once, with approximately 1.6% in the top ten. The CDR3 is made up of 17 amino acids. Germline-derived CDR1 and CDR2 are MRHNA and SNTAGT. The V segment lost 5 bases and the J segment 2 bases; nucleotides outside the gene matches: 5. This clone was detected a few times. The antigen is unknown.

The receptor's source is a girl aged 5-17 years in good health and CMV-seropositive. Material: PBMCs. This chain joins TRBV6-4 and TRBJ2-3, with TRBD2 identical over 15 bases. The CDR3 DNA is TGTGCCAGCAGTACTAGGACTAGCGGGAGGGTCACAGATACGCAGTATTTT. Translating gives CASSTRTSGRVTDTQYF.